A single sample gave rise to the 13 T cell receptor beta chains below, sequenced in a study of cytomegalovirus exposure and HLA in healthy donors. The PCR was carried out with 60 Vbeta primers and 13 Jbeta primers. Libraries were prepared by immunoSEQ multiplex PCR; TCRdb keeps only in-frame clonotypes and omits some of them. The sample includes around 140,000 clones, around 74% seen only once; the top ten take around 7.2%. Sequenced input: PBMCs. These receptor sequences come from a male donor in good health and CMV-seronegative.

V is TRBV6-1 and J is TRBJ1-1; the D gene is possibly TRBD1 (6 bases). The CDR3 length is 14 residues. Germline V CDR1 and CDR2: MNHNS, SASEGT. V lost 4 bases to trimming and J lost 2 bases, with 11 bases between them. CDR3 sequence: CASSVYRDNTEAFF. For the CDR3, the DNA is TGTGCCAGCAGTGTTTACAGGGATAACACTGAAGCTTTCTTT.

V gene TRBV6-5 combines with J gene TRBJ1-5, with TRBD1 as a possible D gene (6 bases). The germline V gene has CDR1 MNHEY and CDR2 SVGAGI. This CDR3 is 15 amino acids long. Deletions cut 4 bases from V and 2 bases from J, with 12 bases between. The CDR3 DNA sequence: TGTGCCAGCAGTTTGGGGGGGGCAGGCAATCAGCCCCAGCATTTT. This translates into CASSLGGAGNQPQHF.

The chain carries TRBV18 and TRBJ2-2; 12 bases are a match to TRBD2. Per the germline V gene, CDR1 is KGHSH and CDR2 is LQKENI. The CDR3 has 17 amino acids. J was trimmed by 1 base and V by 6 bases; bases with no gene match: 6. The DNA of the CDR3 is TGTGCCAGCTCTCTCGGACTAGCGGGATTGAACACCGGGGAGCTGTTTTTT. This encodes CASSLGLAGLNTGELFF.

The chain is built from TRBV18 and TRBJ2-4; possible D gene TRBD2, 6 bases. The germline gives CDR1 KGHSH, CDR2 LQKENI. This CDR3 contains 15 residues. Trimming stripped 6 bases from V and 6 bases from J, with 18 bases between. The CDR3 loop is CASSPAGGTVNIQYF. DNA of the CDR3: TGTGCCAGCTCTCCCGCTGGGGGGACCGTAAACATTCAGTACTTC.

The chain joins TRBV4-1 to TRBJ2-1; 7 nucleotides agree with TRBD2. The V gene end was trimmed by 0 bases and the J gene end by 0 bases; junction bases not matched to a gene: 2. In germline, CDR1 is MGHRA, CDR2 YSYEKL. This CDR3 is built from 16 residues. The CDR3 sequence: CASSQESGGSYNEQFF. CDR3 coding DNA: TGCGCCAGCAGCCAAGAGTCGGGGGGCTCCTACAATGAGCAGTTCTTC.

The genes are TRBV4-3 and TRBJ2-7; 7 nucleotides match TRBD2. From germline, CDR1 is LGHNA and CDR2 YSLEER. V shed 4 bases and J 0 bases; nucleotides not matched to a gene: 9. The CDR3 consists of 16 residues. CDR3 residues: CASSPRLGGSSYEQYF. Here the CDR3 DNA reads TGCGCCAGCAGCCCCCGTTTGGGGGGGAGCTCCTACGAGCAGTACTTC.

The rearrangement links TRBV28 to TRBJ1-5; 7 bases line up with TRBD1. The germline V gene has CDR1 MDHEN and CDR2 SYDVKM. This CDR3 spans 15 amino acids. The trim removed 4 bases at V and 3 bases at J, leaving 6 bases unmatched. The CDR3 region has the DNA TGTGCCAGCAGTTCCCTGACAGGGTTCAATCAGCCCCAGCATTTT. Its protein product is CASSSLTGFNQPQHF.

This clone was observed a few times. This chain links TRBV10-3 with TRBJ1-1, with 10 positions matching TRBD1. The CDR3 is made up of 15 amino acids. Germline V lookup: CDR1 ENHRY, CDR2 SYGVKD. Trimming cost V 8 bases and J 1 base; bases outside gene matches: 7. As DNA, the CDR3 is TGTGCCATCTGGGACAGGGGCTTGAGGAACACTGAAGCTTTCTTT. Protein: CAIWDRGLRNTEAFF.

The J gene is TRBJ1-6, the V gene TRBV27, with D unresolved. Germline CDR1 and CDR2: MNHEY and SMNVEV (reference sequence). Trimming took off 6 bases at V and 10 bases at J, with 25 bases between the two ends. The CDR3 is made up of 17 amino acids. The CDR3 nucleotides are TGTGCCAGCAGGGAGACCCGCGGCCCCATCGGTGGGTCACCCCTCCACTTT. It is translated as CASRETRGPIGGSPLHF.

The chain uses TRBV28 and TRBJ1-1; the D is unclear. The CDR3 extends over 12 amino acids. Germline V lookup: CDR1 MDHEN, CDR2 SYDVKM. Trimming took 5 bases from V and 8 from J, leaving 12 bases between them. The CDR3 loop reads CASSVVGLEAFF. For the CDR3, the DNA is TGTGCCAGCAGTGTCGTGGGCTTAGAAGCTTTCTTT. The full variable domain, in which reference TRBV28 and TRBJ1-1 provide the parts outside the CDR3, is DVKVTQSSRYLVKRTGEKVFLECVQDMDHENMFWYRQDPGLGLRLIYFSYDVKMKEKGDIPEGYSVSREKKERFSLILESASTNQTSMYLCASSVVGLEAFFGQGTRLTVV.

CDR3 DNA sequence: TGTGCCAGCAGCCCTCTCGGGGGGGCTTATTCACCCCTCCACTTT. This sequence encodes CASSPLGGAYSPLHF. The V call is TRBV7-2, the J call TRBJ1-6; perhaps TRBD1 as D (6 bases). This CDR3 comprises 15 residues. With 5 bases removed from V and 8 bases from J, the gap between germline ends came to 16 bases. Looked up from germline, CDR1 is SGHTA and CDR2 is FQGNSA.

V usage is TRBV19 and J usage is TRBJ2-6, with unresolved D. Trimming removed 6 bases at V and 5 bases at J, with 11 bases between. Germline V gene data show CDR1 as LNHDA and CDR2 as SQIVND (reference sequence). The CDR3 has 14 amino acids. As DNA, the CDR3 is TGTGCCAGTAGGACCCCCGGGTGGGCCAACGTCCTGACTTTC. It is translated as CASRTPGWANVLTF.

This clone appeared a single time. This rearrangement joins TRBV28 to TRBJ2-7, with 11 bases matching TRBD2. The CDR3 has 15 amino acids. Germline V gives CDR1 MDHEN, CDR2 SYDVKM. With 6 bases clipped from V and 4 bases from J, the junction kept 8 bases outside the gene matches. This chain's CDR3 is CASRSGLAGLYEQYF. In DNA, the CDR3 is TGTGCCAGCAGGTCCGGACTAGCGGGCCTGTACGAGCAGTACTTC.